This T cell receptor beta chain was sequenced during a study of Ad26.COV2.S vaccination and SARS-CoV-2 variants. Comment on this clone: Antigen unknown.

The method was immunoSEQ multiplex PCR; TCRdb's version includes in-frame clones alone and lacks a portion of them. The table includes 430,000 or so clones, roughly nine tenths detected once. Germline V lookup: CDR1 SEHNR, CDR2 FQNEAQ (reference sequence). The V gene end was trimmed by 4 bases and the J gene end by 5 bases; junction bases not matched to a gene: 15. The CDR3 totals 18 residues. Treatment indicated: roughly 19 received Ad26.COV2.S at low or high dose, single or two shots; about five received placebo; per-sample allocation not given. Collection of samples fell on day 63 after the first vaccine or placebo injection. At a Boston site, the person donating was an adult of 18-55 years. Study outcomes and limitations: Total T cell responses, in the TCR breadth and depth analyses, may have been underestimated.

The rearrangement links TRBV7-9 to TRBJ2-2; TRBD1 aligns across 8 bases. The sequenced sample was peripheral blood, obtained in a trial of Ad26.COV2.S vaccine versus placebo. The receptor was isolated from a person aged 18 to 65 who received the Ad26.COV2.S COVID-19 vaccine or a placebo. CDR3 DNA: TGTGCCAGCAGCTCGCCGACAGGGGTGAGGTTGAAAACCGGGGAGCTGTTTTTT. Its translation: CASSSPTGVRLKTGELFF.